The 20 T cell receptor beta chains presented below share a single source sample, sequenced in a study of blood T cell repertoires in COVID-19 (dated by TCRdb to about 2020). Libraries were prepared through the immunoSEQ multiplex PCR assay. The source is immuneACCESS, and TCRdb retained only in-frame sequences with V and J called. Part of the clones is not carried over; for the studies checked, unresolved V genes explain less than half of this, and the remainder is unexplained. Present in this sample are some 150,000 clones, roughly 85% of which were seen just once. Clones ranked in the top ten supply around 3.2% of the sample. Input material: peripheral blood. Source of these receptors: a middle-aged man with acute or convalescent COVID-19.

This clone was recorded once. The chain links TRBV10-3 to TRBJ1-1, with D perhaps matching TRBD1 (5 bases). With 6 bases removed from V and 2 bases from J, the gap between germline ends came to 13 bases. The CDR3 runs to 14 residues. Germline values: CDR1 ENHRY, CDR2 SYGVKD. The CDR3 nucleotides read TGTGCCATCAGGCTGACAGAGGAAAACACTGAAGCTTTCTTT. It specifies CAIRLTEENTEAFF.

This clone was recorded once. V usage is TRBV6-5 and J usage is TRBJ1-1, with D hard to call. V gave up 7 bases and J gave up 0 bases, with 6 bases separating them. This CDR3 has 12 residues. Germline values: CDR1 MNHEY, CDR2 SVGAGI. The CDR3 reads CASNRVNTEAFF. CDR3 nucleotide sequence: TGTGCCAGCAATCGAGTGAACACTGAAGCTTTCTTT.

J is TRBJ1-2 and V is TRBV6-5; a weak D match, TRBD1 (5 bases). V lost 6 bases and J lost 7, with 21 bases in between. Germline CDR1 is MNHEY and CDR2 is SVGAGI. This CDR3 has 15 residues. CDR3 DNA sequence: TGTGCCAGCAGACAAAAGGCGGGCGGGGGTTTTGGCTACACCTTC. Its protein product is CASRQKAGGGFGYTF.

This chain joins TRBV13 and TRBJ2-5; D gene uncertain. Trimming shortened V by 2 bases and J by 1 base, and 8 bases separated the two germline ends. The germline CDR1 and CDR2 sequences are PRHDT and FYEKMQ (reference sequence). The CDR3 runs 14 residues. This chain's CDR3 is CASSLRPSQETQYF. The DNA of the CDR3 is TGTGCCAGCAGCTTACGCCCCAGCCAAGAGACCCAGTACTTC.

The chain recombines TRBV27 with TRBJ1-2; TRBD1 matches at 7 bases. Germline V lookup: CDR1 MNHEY, CDR2 SMNVEV (reference sequence). The trim removed 6 bases at V and 4 bases at J, leaving 11 bases unmatched. The length of the CDR3 is 15 residues. Here the CDR3 reads CASSHQGELGYGYTF. CDR3 nucleotides: TGTGCCAGCAGCCATCAGGGGGAGTTAGGCTATGGCTACACCTTC.

About this clone: The junction departs from the called germline gene at one end, perhaps through a read error. This sequence joins TRBV5-1 and TRBJ2-7, with 9 bases aligning to TRBD1. The CDR3 extends over 13 amino acids. Looked up from germline, CDR1 is SGHRS and CDR2 is YFSETQ. As DNA, the CDR3 is TGCGCCAGCAGATTGGGACAGGGCCAAGAACAGTACTTC. Translated: CASRLGQGQEQYF.

In DNA, the CDR3 is TGTGCCAGCAGCTGGGTTGAAGGGGACACCATATATTTT. It is translated as CASSWVEGDTIYF. The genes are TRBV7-9 and TRBJ1-3, with D possibly matching TRBD1 (5 bases). V dropped 4 bases and J dropped 8 bases, with 12 bases sitting between them. The CDR3 runs 13 residues. From germline, CDR1 is SEHNR and CDR2 FQNEAQ (reference sequence).

This chain joins TRBV5-1 and TRBJ1-2, with a weak D call TRBD1 (6 bases). This CDR3 region has 13 residues. Trimming left V 7 bases short and J 3 bases short, with 13 bases between. CDR1 and CDR2 from the germline V gene are SGHRS and YFSETQ. CDR3 residues: CASSQGQDYGYTF. The CDR3 nucleotides are TGCGCCAGCTCCCAGGGGCAAGACTATGGCTACACCTTC.

This chain links TRBV27 with TRBJ2-1; TRBD2 matches at 8 bases. V lost 1 base to trimming and J lost 0 bases; unmatched junction nucleotides: 2. CDR3 length: 16 amino acids. The V gene's germline CDR1 is MNHEY and CDR2 SMNVEV (reference sequence). Here the CDR3 reads CASSLYGRDSYNEQFF. CDR3 in DNA: TGTGCCAGCAGTTTATACGGGAGGGACTCCTACAATGAGCAGTTCTTC.

The chain recombines TRBV15 with TRBJ2-1, with D perhaps matching TRBD2 (5 bases). CDR1 is LNHNV and CDR2 is YYDKDF in the germline V gene (reference sequence). This CDR3 has 12 residues. V lost 1 base, J lost 13 bases, and 11 bases lay in between. CDR3 sequence (DNA): TGTGCCACCAGCAGAGCCCTCGGGGAACAGTTCTTC. Its protein product is CATSRALGEQFF.

V gene TRBV19 combines with J gene TRBJ2-5; tentatively, D is TRBD2 (7 bases). The CDR3 extends over 15 amino acids. V lost 6 bases, J lost 5 bases, and 19 bases lay in between. CDR1 LNHDA and CDR2 SQIVND come from the germline V gene (reference sequence). The CDR3 DNA follows: TGTGCCAGTAGCTCTCGGGCACAGGGAGGGGAGACCCAGTACTTC. Amino acids: CASSSRAQGGETQYF.

This clone was seen more than once but under ten times. The rearrangement links TRBV2 to TRBJ2-3, with 9 bases that match TRBD2. This CDR3 spans 15 amino acids. The ends lost 4 bases at V and 10 bases at J; junction bases unmatched: 12. Germline CDR1 and CDR2: SNHLY and FYNNEI. CDR3 amino acids: CASSVSGLAGEPQYF. DNA of the CDR3: TGTGCCAGCAGTGTTTCCGGTTTAGCGGGAGAACCGCAGTATTTT. Using reference TRBV2 and TRBJ2-3 for the parts outside the CDR3, the full variable domain is EPEVTQTPSHQVTQMGQEVILRCVPISNHLYFYWYRQILGQKVEFLVSFYNNEISEKSEIFDDQFSVERPDGSNFTLKIRSTKLEDSAMYFCASSVSGLAGEPQYFGPGTRLTVL.

The chain couples TRBV14 to TRBJ1-1; D uncertain. CDR3 size: 12 residues. Germline CDR1 reads SGHDN; CDR2 reads FVKESK. Trimming left V 3 bases short and J 1 base short, with 3 bases between. CDR3 coding DNA: TGTGCCAGCAGCCACCAGAACACTGAAGCTTTCTTT. Translating gives CASSHQNTEAFF.

The CDR3, as DNA: TGTGCCAGTACTTCTTCTCAGGGGGATCAGCCCCAGCATTTT. It encodes CASTSSQGDQPQHF. V gene TRBV28 combines with J gene TRBJ1-5; 7 nucleotides line up with TRBD1. The CDR3 has 14 residues. V shed 9 bases and J 5 bases; nucleotides not matched to a gene: 10. Germline V gene lookup returns CDR1 MDHEN and CDR2 SYDVKM. Combining the CDR3 with reference TRBV28 and TRBJ1-5 gives the whole variable domain DVKVTQSSRYLVKRTGEKVFLECVQDMDHENMFWYRQDPGLGLRLIYFSYDVKMKEKGDIPEGYSVSREKKERFSLILESASTNQTSMYLCASTSSQGDQPQHFGDGTRLSIL.

The sample holds one count of this clone. This chain joins TRBV27 and TRBJ1-2; a possible D gene is TRBD1 (5 bases). The CDR3 loop spans 14 amino acids. Germline lookup yields CDR1 MNHEY and CDR2 SMNVEV (reference sequence). Trimming pared 2 bases from V and 7 bases from J, leaving 14 bases between. CDR3 DNA: TGTGCCAGCAGTTTAAATTTAGGGGTCGGTGGCTACACCTTC. Encoded protein: CASSLNLGVGGYTF.

The chain is built from TRBV6-1 and TRBJ1-5, with no clear D. Trimming took off 2 bases at V and 7 bases at J, with 15 bases between the two ends. Germline CDR1 MNHNS, CDR2 SASEGT. The length of the CDR3 is 15 residues. CDR3 region: CASSESRGGRQPQHF. The CDR3 DNA reads as TGTGCCAGCAGTGAATCTAGAGGTGGTCGGCAGCCCCAGCATTTT.

The chain is built from TRBV30 and TRBJ1-5; no clear D gene. V lost 2 bases and J 1 base, leaving 9 bases between the germline ends. This CDR3 contains 14 residues. Germline V CDR1 and CDR2: GTSNPN, SVGIG (reference sequence). CDR3 bases: TGTGCCTGGAGTTCATACATCAGCAATCAGCCCCAGCATTTT. It translates to CAWSSYISNQPQHF.

This chain joins TRBV13 and TRBJ2-2, with D tentatively TRBD1 (6 bases). Germline V lookup: CDR1 PRHDT, CDR2 FYEKMQ (reference sequence). V lost 0 bases and J 0 bases, leaving 17 bases between the germline ends. The CDR3 is 19 residues long. In nucleotides, the CDR3 is TGTGCCAGCAGCTTAGGGGCAGGGGCAATAATTTCGAACACCGGGGAGCTGTTTTTT. This gives the protein CASSLGAGAIISNTGELFF.

CDR3 sequence: CASLQGDQPQHF. The CDR3 bases are TGTGCCAGCTTACAGGGAGATCAGCCCCAGCATTTT. The J gene is TRBJ1-5, the V gene TRBV28; D perhaps matches TRBD1 (6 bases). V dropped 8 bases and J dropped 5 bases, with 10 bases sitting between them. This CDR3 spans 12 amino acids. In germline, CDR1 is MDHEN, CDR2 SYDVKM.

The gene calls are TRBV3-1 (or the pseudogene TRBV3-2) and TRBJ1-1, with TRBD1 as a possible D gene (5 bases). The length of the CDR3 is 14 residues. Germline-derived CDR1 and CDR2 are LGHDT and YNNKEL (reference sequence). The ends were cut back, 1 base at V and 2 bases at J, with 8 bases in the middle. CDR3 nucleotides: TGTGCCAGCAGCCAAGGGGGCTTTAACACTGAAGCTTTCTTT. The encoded protein is CASSQGGFNTEAFF.